A selection of T cell receptor beta chains follows, all from one sample in a study of response to subunit inactivated influenza vaccine. TCRdb fed the RT-PCR reads into MiXCR, producing one record per CDR3 protein. Counted here are more than 600,000 distinct CDR3 sequences, 15% to 20% occurring once; the ten biggest clones make up roughly a tenth. The sequencing used PBMCs from blood, collected 5 days after vaccination. The receptors shown here come from a man aged 45-65 years who received an inactivated influenza vaccine. Each CDR3 is given with its conserved first and last residue. The D gene is left open where the match is weak. A clone size is listed for some rows: how often the clone was seen (once, few, many), or a class if it is expanded.

. | many | TRBJ1-6 | TRBV12-3/TRBV12-4 | CASSLGRNNSPLHF | TGTGCCAGCAGCTTAGGGAGAAATAATTCACCCCTCCACTTT
TRBD2 | many | TRBJ2-7 | TRBV7-2 | CASSETSGSSYEQYF | TGTGCCAGCAGCGAGACTAGCGGGAGCTCCTACGAGCAGTACTTC
. | few | TRBJ1-5 | TRBV20-1 | CSARDQEGTLQPQHF | TGCAGTGCTAGGGACCAGGAGGGTACTCTTCAGCCCCAGCATTTT
. | . | TRBJ2-3 | TRBV12-3/TRBV12-4 | CASSLGAFAQYF | TGTGCCAGCAGTTTAGGCGCGTTCGCGCAGTATTTT
. | . | TRBJ2-7 | TRBV29-1 | CSVALTGREQYF | TGCAGCGTTGCCCTTACAGGCCGCGAGCAGTACTTC
TRBD2 | . | TRBJ2-7 | TRBV20-1 | CSAKGLAYEQYF | TGCAGTGCTAAGGGACTAGCCTACGAGCAGTACTTC
. | few | TRBJ2-1 | TRBV6-1 | CASSEFPYNEQFF | TGTGCCAGCAGTGAATTCCCATACAATGAGCAGTTCTTC
TRBD2 | . | TRBJ2-7 | TRBV20-1 | CSARGLAGEAVRYEQYF | TGCAGTGCCAGAGGGCTAGCGGGAGAGGCTGTAAGGTACGAGCAGTACTTC
. | . | TRBJ2-1 | TRBV24-1 | CATSDHQDSYNEQFF | TGTGCCACCAGTGACCATCAAGACTCCTACAATGAGCAGTTCTTC
. | few | TRBJ1-1 | TRBV12-3/TRBV12-4 | CASRVQALNEAFF | TGTGCCAGCAGGGTACAGGCACTGAATGAAGCTTTCTTT
. | many | TRBJ2-1 | TRBV25-1 | CASSETAGQNEQFF | TGTGCCAGCAGTGAAACGGCCGGACAGAATGAGCAGTTCTTC
TRBD2 | few | TRBJ2-1 | TRBV2 | CASSETSGGLNEQFF | TGTGCCAGCAGTGAGACTAGCGGGGGGCTTAATGAGCAGTTCTTC
. | few | TRBJ1-1 | TRBV30 | CAWSKKQGEAFF | TGTGCCTGGAGTAAGAAACAGGGTGAAGCTTTCTTT
TRBD2 | few | TRBJ2-5 | TRBV7-9 | CASSQGTSFQETQYF | TGTGCCAGCAGCCAAGGGACTAGCTTCCAAGAGACCCAGTACTTC
. | once | TRBJ2-5 | TRBV7-3 | CASSSNRARQETQYF | TGTGCCAGCAGCTCGAACAGGGCTCGCCAAGAGACCCAGTACTTC
. | few | TRBJ1-1 | TRBV29-1 | CSVSSGTGATEAFF | TGCAGCGTTTCCTCAGGGACGGGAGCGACTGAAGCTTTCTTT
. | many | TRBJ2-4 | TRBV5-6 | CASSLRWSDIQYF | TGTGCCAGCAGCCTCCGTTGGTCGGACATTCAGTACTTC
. | many | TRBJ2-3 | TRBV4-3 | CASSQDWGVPLSGDTQYF | TGCGCCAGCAGCCAAGATTGGGGAGTGCCTCTGTCTGGAGATACGCAGTATTTT
TRBD1 | . | TRBJ2-7 | TRBV10-3 | CAIGQAEQYEQYF | TGTGCCATCGGACAGGCAGAACAATACGAGCAGTACTTC
TRBD2 | few | TRBJ2-1 | TRBV15 | CATSLNQGLAGGRSYNEQFF | TGTGCCACCAGCCTTAACCAGGGACTAGCGGGGGGGAGGTCCTACAATGAGCAGTTCTTC
TRBD1 | . | TRBJ2-5 | TRBV5-1 | CASTKSGTGQETQYF | TGCGCCAGCACTAAGTCCGGGACAGGCCAAGAGACCCAGTACTTC
TRBD2 | many | TRBJ2-3 | TRBV4-3 | CASSQFSGGTDTQYF | TGCGCCAGCAGCCAATTTAGCGGGGGCACAGATACGCAGTATTTT
. | . | TRBJ2-7 | TRBV15 | CATSRDRGASYEQYF | TGTGCCACCAGCAGAGATCGGGGGGCATCCTACGAGCAGTACTTC
. | . | TRBJ2-7 | TRBV5-1 | CASSLAGVVQYF | TGCGCCAGCAGCTTGGCCGGGGTTGTGCAGTACTTC